Below, 22 T cell receptor beta chains from the same sample are listed, as sequenced in a study of cytomegalovirus exposure and HLA in healthy donors. Primers for the PCR totalled 60 Vbeta and 13 Jbeta. Using immunoSEQ multiplex PCR, the repertoire was profiled, and TCRdb retains in-frame clones only, with some absent. This table holds 100,000 to 150,000 clones, roughly 82% found once. The sequenced sample consisted of PBMCs. These TCRs come from a male donor in good health and CMV-seropositive.

CDR3 DNA sequence: TGTGCCAGCAGTTTGGCAGGGCTCGGGGAGACCCAGTACTTC. This codes for CASSLAGLGETQYF. The rearrangement uses TRBV27 and TRBJ2-5; D is possibly TRBD1 (5 bases). The germline V and J ends were trimmed by 3 bases and 5 bases, with 13 bases remaining between them. Germline loops: CDR1 MNHEY, CDR2 SMNVEV (reference sequence). CDR3 length: 14 residues.

The chain couples TRBV30 to TRBJ2-3, with TRBD2 matching over 10 bases. The CDR3 runs 16 residues. J lost 0 bases, V lost 0 bases, and 3 bases had no gene match. Per germline, CDR1 GTSNPN and CDR2 SVGIG (reference sequence). The CDR3 nucleotides are TGTGCCTGGAGTGTAGGGGGACTAGCGAGCACAGATACGCAGTATTTT. Its translation: CAWSVGGLASTDTQYF. Full variable domain (remainder filled in from reference TRBV30 and TRBJ2-3): SQTIHQWPATLVQPVGSPLSLECTVEGTSNPNLYWYRQAAGRGLQLLFYSVGIGQISSEVPQNLSASRPQDRQFILSSKKLLLSDSGFYLCAWSVGGLASTDTQYFGPGTRLTVL.

This clone was found once. J is TRBJ2-2 and V is TRBV27; D possibly corresponds to TRBD2 (5 bases). Germline assignment: CDR1 MNHEY and CDR2 SMNVEV (reference sequence). V lost 5 bases, J lost 4 bases, and 11 bases lay in between. The CDR3 sequence is 14 residues long. The CDR3 here is CASSTRVVTGELFF. The DNA of the CDR3 is TGTGCCAGCAGTACTAGGGTTGTCACCGGGGAGCTGTTTTTT.

This chain connects TRBV7-9 to TRBJ1-1, with D unresolved. V lost 5 bases to trimming and J lost 2 bases, with 9 bases between them. Germline V gene lookup returns CDR1 SEHNR and CDR2 FQNEAQ (reference sequence). The CDR3 is 13 residues long. The CDR3, as DNA: TGTGCCAGCAGCCTCCGACAAAACACTGAAGCTTTCTTT. Amino acids: CASSLRQNTEAFF.

The genes are TRBV28 and TRBJ1-2; the D is unclear. Germline CDR1 MDHEN, CDR2 SYDVKM. The V end lost 5 bases, the J end lost 4 bases, and 11 bases lay between the germline ends. The CDR3 sequence is 13 residues long. CDR3 sequence (DNA): TGTGCCAGCAGTACAGCAGGCGTCTATGGCTACACCTTC. As protein: CASSTAGVYGYTF.

The chain recombines TRBV7-9 with TRBJ1-5; D is undetermined. Germline V gives CDR1 SEHNR, CDR2 FQNEAQ (reference sequence). The V and J ends lost 1 base and 5 bases respectively, with 6 bases between them. This CDR3 has 13 residues. CDR3 DNA sequence: TGTGCCAGCAGCTTAGGAGTATATCAGCCCCAGCATTTT. It specifies CASSLGVYQPQHF.

This clone was found a few times. The chain uses TRBV2 and TRBJ1-1; 12 bases are shared with TRBD1. V dropped 5 bases and J dropped 1; count of bases not matched to a gene: 8. CDR1 SNHLY and CDR2 FYNNEI come from the germline V gene. The CDR3 runs to 17 residues. The CDR3 spells CASSITGTGGSNTEAFF. The CDR3 nucleotides are TGTGCCAGCAGTATTACCGGGACAGGGGGCTCGAACACTGAAGCTTTCTTT.

The chain links TRBV29-1 to TRBJ2-3, with TRBD2 matching 10 bases. The CDR3 covers 15 residues. Per germline, CDR1 SQVTM and CDR2 ANQGSEA. Trimming removed 4 bases from V and 0 bases from J; junction bases left unmatched: 4. In nucleotides, the CDR3 is TGCAGCGTTGGTAGCGGGAGGACTAGCACAGATACGCAGTATTTT. This gives the protein CSVGSGRTSTDTQYF.

This chain connects TRBV9 to TRBJ2-7; 8 positions match TRBD2. Germline lookup yields CDR1 SGDLS and CDR2 YYNGEE. The CDR3 spans 16 residues. The V and J ends lost 0 bases and 0 bases, in that order; junction bases with no gene match: 5. The CDR3 here is CASSVDASGHSYEQYF. For the CDR3, the DNA is TGTGCCAGCAGCGTAGACGCTAGCGGGCACTCCTACGAGCAGTACTTC.

A single count supports this clone. The chain combines TRBV5-1 with TRBJ2-2, with TRBD2 matching 8 bases. The CDR3 has 15 residues. Germline CDR1 SGHRS, CDR2 YFSETQ. Unmatched junction bases numbered 1, after V lost 2 bases and J lost 1 base. The CDR3 is CASSFLAGNTGELFF. CDR3 DNA sequence: TGCGCCAGCAGCTTCCTAGCGGGGAACACCGGGGAGCTGTTTTTT.

Comment on this clone: The junction does not match germline at one end; this may be a read error. The chain employs TRBV5-4 and TRBJ2-4, with 15 bases fitting TRBD2. The CDR3 has 19 residues. Germline assignment: CDR1 SGHNT and CDR2 YYREEE (reference sequence). CDR3 residues: CASSPPGLAGGTNQNSQYF. CDR3 DNA: TGTGCCAGCAGTCCTCCGGGACTAGCGGGAGGAACGAACCAAAACAGTCAGTACTTC.

The genes are TRBV19 and TRBJ1-5; a possible D gene is TRBD1 (5 bases). Germline-derived CDR1 and CDR2 are LNHDA and SQIVND (reference sequence). CDR3 length: 17 residues. The V gene lost 1 base and the J gene lost 0 bases, with 13 bases spanning the gap. In DNA form, the CDR3 reads TGTGCCAGTAGTATAGGGGGAGGGGCCGGTAGCAATCAGCCCCAGCATTTT. Its translation: CASSIGGGAGSNQPQHF. Together with reference TRBV19 and TRBJ1-5, the CDR3 gives the full variable domain: DGGITQSPKYLFRKEGQNVTLSCEQNLNHDAMYWYRQDPGQGLRLIYYSQIVNDFQKGDIAEGYSVSREKKESFPLTVTSAQKNPTAFYLCASSIGGGAGSNQPQHFGDGTRLSIL.

V gene TRBV6-1 combines with J gene TRBJ2-7; possibly TRBD2 for D (5 bases). CDR1 and CDR2 from the germline V gene are MNHNS and SASEGT. V was clipped by 4 bases and J by 5 bases, with 18 bases between them. The CDR3 has 15 residues. CDR3 sequence reads: CASSAPTSSADEQYF. The CDR3 region has the DNA TGTGCCAGCAGTGCCCCCACCTCCTCAGCGGACGAGCAGTACTTC.

The CDR3 region is CASSLQGGAYNEQFF. The CDR3 coding sequence is TGTGCCAGCAGCTTACAAGGAGGCGCATACAATGAGCAGTTCTTC. The chain uses TRBV7-9 and TRBJ2-1; D might be TRBD2 (5 bases). The CDR3 extends over 15 amino acids. Deletions cut 2 bases from V and 4 bases from J, with 12 bases between. Germline CDR1 is SEHNR and CDR2 is FQNEAQ (reference sequence).

The V and J genes are TRBV10-3 and TRBJ1-1; TRBD1 matches at 10 bases. CDR3 length equals 16 residues. Germline V gene data show CDR1 as ENHRY and CDR2 as SYGVKD. V lost 4 bases to trimming and J lost 1 base; unmatched junction nucleotides: 6. The DNA of the CDR3 is TGTGCCATCAGTGCCGGGACAGGGGAGGGGAACACTGAAGCTTTCTTT. The encoded protein is CAISAGTGEGNTEAFF.

The rearrangement joins TRBV6-1 to TRBJ2-5; weak D call: TRBD1 (5 bases). The V gene lost 4 bases and the J gene lost 2 bases, with 8 bases spanning the gap. In germline, CDR1 is MNHNS, CDR2 SASEGT. CDR3 length: 13 amino acids. The DNA of the CDR3 is TGTGCCAGCAGTGCAGGGTTACAAGAGACCCAGTACTTC. Translated, it gives CASSAGLQETQYF.

This chain connects TRBV4-1 to TRBJ2-1; 7 bases are shared with TRBD2. CDR1 and CDR2 (germline): MGHRA, YSYEKL. The CDR3 runs 16 residues. The V and J ends lost 0 bases and 12 bases, in that order; junction bases with no gene match: 14. CDR3 region: CASSQEWASGPRGQFF. The CDR3 bases are TGCGCCAGCAGCCAAGAATGGGCTAGCGGACCCCGGGGGCAGTTCTTC.

V gene TRBV27 combines with J gene TRBJ2-5; D is perhaps TRBD1 (6 bases). Trimming cost V 3 bases and J 1 base, with 12 bases left between them. Per the germline V gene, CDR1 is MNHEY and CDR2 is SMNVEV (reference sequence). The CDR3 extends over 15 amino acids. CDR3: CASSFRTDLQETQYF. Written as DNA, the CDR3 is TGTGCCAGCAGTTTTCGGACAGACCTCCAAGAGACCCAGTACTTC.

V is TRBV28 and J is TRBJ2-4; no firm D call. The length of the CDR3 is 11 residues. Germline-derived CDR1 and CDR2 are MDHEN and SYDVKM. With 5 bases removed from V and 7 bases from J, the gap between germline ends came to 6 bases. The CDR3 loop is CASSRLNIQYF. CDR3 nucleotide sequence: TGTGCCAGCAGTAGACTGAACATTCAGTACTTC. Drawing the rest from reference TRBV28 and TRBJ2-4, the complete variable domain is DVKVTQSSRYLVKRTGEKVFLECVQDMDHENMFWYRQDPGLGLRLIYFSYDVKMKEKGDIPEGYSVSREKKERFSLILESASTNQTSMYLCASSRLNIQYFGAGTRLSVL.

V is TRBV7-7 and J is TRBJ2-3, with D possibly matching TRBD1 (5 bases). Germline-derived CDR1 and CDR2 are SSHAT and FNYEAQ (reference sequence). Trimming left V 5 bases short and J 1 base short, with 10 bases between. The CDR3 consists of 14 residues. The CDR3 region is CASSPRVGTDTQYF. The CDR3 DNA reads as TGTGCCAGCAGCCCCAGGGTAGGCACAGATACGCAGTATTTT. Based on the CDR3 plus reference TRBV7-7 and TRBJ2-3, the full variable domain is GAGVSQSPRYKVTKRGQDVTLRCDPISSHATLYWYQQALGQGPEFLTYFNYEAQPDKSGLPSDRFSAERPEGSISTLTIQRTEQRDSAMYRCASSPRVGTDTQYFGPGTRLTVL.

The V and J genes are TRBV7-2 and TRBJ2-2; D remains unclear. This CDR3 comprises 11 residues. In germline, CDR1 is SGHTA, CDR2 FQGNSA. Trimming removed 5 bases from V and 10 bases from J, with 8 bases in between. CDR3 loop: CASSARSELFF. The CDR3 DNA reads as TGTGCCAGCAGCGCCAGATCGGAGCTGTTTTTT.

As to this clone: One end of the junction does not line up with germline, which may come from a read error. The V call is TRBV7-9, the J call TRBJ2-7; TRBD2 aligns across 9 bases. Germline V lookup: CDR1 SEHNR, CDR2 FQNEAQ (reference sequence). The CDR3 spans 15 residues. CDR3 DNA sequence: TGTTCCAGCAGCTTGGCTAGCGGGGCATCCTACGAGCAGTACTTC. This gives the protein CSSSLASGASYEQYF.